This T cell receptor (beta chain) came from a study of lymphopenia after photon versus proton radiotherapy. TCRdb's table, derived via immunoSEQ multiplex PCR, lists solely in-frame clones and lacks some. The table records around 26,000 clones, under 95% of them present only once. On this clone: Its antigen remains unidentified.

The V gene lost 3 bases and the J gene lost 6 bases, with 12 bases spanning the gap. The germline CDR1 and CDR2 sequences are MDHEN and SYDVKM. This CDR3 comprises 14 residues. Study outcomes and limitations: Authors raise, but do not show, better survival with proton therapy. In patients who died, overall survival fell as post-nadir TCR diversity dropped more. Proton therapy kept repertoires fairly stable, unlike photons, which gained effector/memory cells. After lymphocyte nadir, photon-treated repertoires showed oligoclonal expansion, especially CD8+ Temra.

The material was peripheral blood, obtained from a patient treated with photon-based radiotherapy. The chain is built from TRBV28 and TRBJ1-5; D is uncertain. The clonotype was recovered from a woman aged 50 to 65 with cholangiocarcinoma. CDR3 amino acids: CASSFSGIGQPQHF. CDR3 DNA sequence: TGTGCCAGCAGTTTCTCAGGTATCGGTCAGCCCCAGCATTTT.